The entry that follows covers one T cell receptor (beta chain) sequence. Its antigen is undetermined. Mouse germline and gene names are used. The CDR3 is cut off 1 residue early in the read; its end comes from the germline J gene. This sample includes further DNA sequences coding for the same CDR3. The entry originates in a study of tissue T cells after allogeneic stem cell transplantation. Broader study findings: Shared clones across patients were few; motif clustering revealed tissue-specific shared signatures. Which tissue TCRs were alloreactive or antigen-specific was not determined. Some clones might be persisting host cells. Only a limited share of tissue TCRs appeared in blood or spleen.

Trimming pared 3 bases from V and 0 bases from J, leaving 6 bases between. The CDR3 consists of 13 residues. Germline-derived CDR1 and CDR2 are SGHND and FRSKSL. Sequencing was performed with immunoSEQ multiplex PCR; in TCRdb, only in-frame clones are kept and a portion is missing. The table shows some 47,000 clones, with around 70% occurring only once. The chain employs TRBV15 and TRBJ2-7; D remains ambiguous. The source of this sequence is a pool of C57BL/6 mice in good health. Sequenced: sorted cells pooled from one or two spleens. The CDR3 DNA, read in part, is TGTGCCAGCAGTTTCGGGGTCTCCTATGAACAGTAC. This gives the protein CASSFGVSYEQY. The CDR3 in its entirety is CASSFGVSYEQYF.